Here is one T cell receptor (beta chain) with its context. Which antigen it targets is not known. No much larger clone is present one base from it, and per-base qualities are unavailable. At one collaborating source in Seattle, patients were enrolled during active infection and were followed longitudinally through the course of disease. Collaborating institutions collected whole blood in K2EDTA tubes following their own protocols. For TCRbeta analysis, collaborators shipped samples in one of three forms: frozen whole blood, isolated PBMCs, or DNA extracted from either of those sample types. Taken from cysteine to phenylalanine, the CDR3 has 13 residues. Left in the record is the CDR3 DNA by itself, 39 bases read in frame from the first base. V drops 6 bases and J drops 5 bases, leaving 11 bases in between. In the germline V gene, CDR1 corresponds to MNHEY and CDR2 to SVGEGT. The data derive from a study of blood T cell repertoires in COVID-19 (dated by TCRdb to the early 2020s). Background for the entire study: Samples from collaborators originated in the United States, Italy and Spain and spanned both the acute and convalescent phases of COVID-19. The prospective study material was composed of cDNA or gDNA derived from T cells, B-cell-depleted T cells, or PBMCs. The dataset comprised deeply sampled blood TCRbeta repertoires from subjects exposed to, actively infected with, or recovered from COVID-19. The repertoires were released in a freely available public database intended as a resource for research on the immune response to SARS-CoV-2. Samples came from the ongoing ImmuneRACE study (first 160 participants) plus 1,254 subjects from 6 global collaborators. Nearly every sample came with metadata listing a de-identified subject ID, COVID-19 status, age in years and sex. HLA class I and class II types, where available, came from metadata supplied by the sample provider rather than from assay-based typing.

What the work shows at the level of the full study, not this receptor alone: The amount of clinical and demographic metadata varied by source and participant and was provided uncurated.

The immunoSEQ Assay, a bias-controlled multiplex PCR, was used to amplify TCRbeta CDR3 regions from genomic DNA. Concerning the study's data processing: The number of nucleated cells in each sample was estimated from the amplification of reference gene primers within the assay. To quantify the absolute abundance of each unique TCRbeta CDR3 rearrangement, sequence reads were collapsed and filtered. Productive Simpson clonality was computed per sample as the square root of Simpson's diversity index over productive rearrangements. Drawn from immuneACCESS, this table holds only the in-frame rearrangements with V and J called that TCRdb kept. Clones are partly lost; checked studies trace under half to an unresolved V gene and leave the rest unexplained. V and J calls and clone size are given by that table; D and trimming were obtained from the DNA. The sample table holds 350,000 to 400,000 clones, of which around 89% were seen once. In total, the top ten clones hold approximately 3% of the sample.

Material: peripheral blood. The sequence links TRBV6-2 or TRBV6-3 to TRBJ1-5; no D gene can be assigned with confidence. This TCR was sampled from a woman younger than 45 with COVID-19, enrolled during active disease. The nucleotide sequence reads TGTGCCAGCAGCGGCGACACCTATCAGCCCCAGCATTTT. It translates as CASSGDTYQPQHF.